This TCR beta chain was recorded in a study of control samples from healthy donors and cancer patients. Repertoires were generated with immunoSEQ multiplex PCR, while TCRdb's copy carries only in-frame clones and drops some. The table shows about 38,000 clones, with around four fifths occurring only once. The CDR3 runs to 12 residues. Germline CDR1 reads SNHLY; CDR2 reads FYNNEI. V was clipped by 10 bases and J by 7 bases; unmatched bases: 6. This sequence joins TRBV2 and TRBJ1-4; 7 nucleotides match TRBD1. Sequencing used PBMCs. This clonotype was sampled from a woman aged 60-75 years with lung cancer. CDR3: CATRQGPEKLFF. CDR3 nucleotide sequence: TGTGCCACTCGACAGGGACCTGAAAAACTGTTTTTT.